Below are 7 T cell receptor beta chains sequenced from a single sample in a study of T cell repertoires in cytomegalovirus infection. These receptors' targets are unknown. TCRdb re-derived calls from the reads in MiXCR, one entry per CDR3 protein. The profile shows fewer than 900,000 distinct CDR3 sequences, about 27% of them singletons. The sample in question was cultured CD8+ T cells from PBMCs, obtained from culture after CMV antigen stimulation. The receptors come from a human donor in good health (CMV status not recorded). Some clones in this sample may be carry-over from other donors' samples.

This rearrangement joins TRBV28 to TRBJ1-5; tentatively, D is TRBD1 (5 bases). Germline lookup yields CDR1 MDHEN and CDR2 SYDVKM. This CDR3 has 14 amino acids. The V end was cut by 6 bases, the J end by 9 bases, with 18 bases between. DNA for the CDR3: TGTGCCAGCAGGCCCCGGGGGGGGTGGCGGCCCCAGCATTTT. It encodes CASRPRGGWRPQHF.

This rearrangement joins TRBV12-3 or TRBV12-4 to TRBJ1-1, with a weak D call TRBD1 (6 bases). The CDR3 has 12 residues. V was cut by 8 bases and J by 6 bases, with 13 bases left in between. The CDR3 DNA is TGTGCCAGCCCTGGGGGGCGTGCTGAAGCTTTCTTT. This encodes CASPGGRAEAFF.

This clonotype was found a few times. V and J are TRBV7-9 and TRBJ1-5; possibly TRBD1 for D (5 bases). CDR1 is SEHNR, CDR2 FQNEAQ, per germline (reference sequence). Trimming removed 8 bases at V and 0 bases at J, with 11 bases between. The CDR3 loop spans 14 amino acids. The CDR3 nucleotides read TGTGCCAGCCGCCCGGGGGGTAGCAATCAGCCCCAGCATTTT. The encoded protein is CASRPGGSNQPQHF. Drawing the rest from reference TRBV7-9 and TRBJ1-5, the complete variable domain is DTGVSQNPRHKITKRGQNVTFRCDPISEHNRLYWYRQTLGQGPEFLTYFQNEAQLEKSRLLSDRFSAERPKGSFSTLEIQRTEQGDSAMYLCASRPGGSNQPQHFGDGTRLSIL.

Worth noting for this clonotype: This may arise from a read error, as a much more abundant clone is one base away. The rearrangement links TRBV7-9 to TRBJ2-7, with D perhaps matching TRBD2 (5 bases). The CDR3 length is 12 residues. V dropped 3 bases and J dropped 4 bases, with 7 bases sitting between them. Looked up from germline, CDR1 is SEHNR and CDR2 is FQNEAQ (reference sequence). CDR3 region: CASSFGEYEQYF. The DNA of the CDR3 is TGTGCCAGCAGCTTCGGGGAATACGAGCAGTACTTC.

This clonotype was observed a handful of times. The chain employs TRBV27 and TRBJ2-7, with TRBD1 matching over 11 bases. The CDR3 spans 14 residues. The V and J ends lost 6 bases and 2 bases, in that order; junction bases with no gene match: 3. Germline V gene sequence: CDR1 MNHEY, CDR2 SMNVEV (reference sequence). CDR3 in amino acids: CASSRTGGPYEQYV. In DNA form, the CDR3 reads TGTGCCAGCAGCCGGACAGGGGGCCCCTACGAGCAGTACGTC.

V usage is TRBV28 and J usage is TRBJ2-7; D is possibly TRBD2 (5 bases). The germline CDR1 and CDR2 sequences are MDHEN and SYDVKM. Trimming took 3 bases from V and 3 from J, leaving 12 bases between them. The CDR3 extends over 14 amino acids. The CDR3 DNA is TGTGCCAGCAGTTTGAGGGTCCAAGGCTACGAGCAGTACGTC. Its protein is CASSLRVQGYEQYV.

The chain links TRBV19 to TRBJ1-4; possible D gene TRBD1, 6 bases. The CDR3 runs to 15 residues. With 2 bases removed from V and 7 bases from J, the gap between germline ends came to 14 bases. Per germline, CDR1 LNHDA and CDR2 SQIVND (reference sequence). The CDR3 DNA sequence: TGTGCCAGTAGTATAACAGGGTCAAGAGGTGAAAAACTGTTTTTT. It yields the protein CASSITGSRGEKLFF.